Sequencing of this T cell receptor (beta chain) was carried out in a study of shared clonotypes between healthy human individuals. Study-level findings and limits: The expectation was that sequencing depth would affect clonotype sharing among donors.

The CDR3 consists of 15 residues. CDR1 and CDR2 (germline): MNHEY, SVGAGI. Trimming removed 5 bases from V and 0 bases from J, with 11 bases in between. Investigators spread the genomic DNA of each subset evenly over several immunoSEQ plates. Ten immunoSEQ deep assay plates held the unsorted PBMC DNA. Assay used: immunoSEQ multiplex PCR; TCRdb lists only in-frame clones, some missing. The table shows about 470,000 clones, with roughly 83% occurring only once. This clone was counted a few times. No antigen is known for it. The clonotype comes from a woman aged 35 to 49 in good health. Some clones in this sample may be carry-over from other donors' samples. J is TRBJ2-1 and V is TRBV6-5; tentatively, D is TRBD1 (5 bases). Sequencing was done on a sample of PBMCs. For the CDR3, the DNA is TGTGCCAGCAGTGCAGGGCACCTCTCCTACAATGAGCAGTTCTTC. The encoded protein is CASSAGHLSYNEQFF.